This T cell receptor beta chain was recorded in a study of neoadjuvant nivolumab and ipilimumab in lung cancer. Notes on this clone: Its cognate antigen is unknown.

Study observations and caveats: From pretherapy to surgery, tumor richness and clonality rose with dual therapy. Only a single major-pathologic-response sample was available for clonality analysis.

Profiled with immunoSEQ multiplex PCR; TCRdb holds only in-frame clones, not every one. The sample holds around 20,000 clones, roughly 79% seen once. The germline V gene encodes CDR1 SGHRS and CDR2 YFSETQ. J lost 5 bases, V lost 4 bases, and 11 bases had no gene match. The CDR3 runs 17 residues. The gene calls are TRBV5-1 and TRBJ2-4, with 11 nucleotides matching TRBD2. The specimen was tumor tissue, collected after neoadjuvant nivolumab, alone or with ipilimumab, at or shortly before surgery. The receptor was derived from an adult with non-small cell lung cancer. DNA for the CDR3: TGCGCCAGCAGCCTAAAATCGCTAGCGGGGGGCCAAAACATTCAGTACTTC. Residues: CASSLKSLAGGQNIQYF. Drawing the rest from reference TRBV5-1 and TRBJ2-4, the complete variable domain is KAGVTQTPRYLIKTRGQQVTLSCSPISGHRSVSWYQQTPGQGLQFLFEYFSETQRNKGNFPGRFSGRQFSNSRSEMNVSTLELGDSALYLCASSLKSLAGGQNIQYFGAGTRLSVL.